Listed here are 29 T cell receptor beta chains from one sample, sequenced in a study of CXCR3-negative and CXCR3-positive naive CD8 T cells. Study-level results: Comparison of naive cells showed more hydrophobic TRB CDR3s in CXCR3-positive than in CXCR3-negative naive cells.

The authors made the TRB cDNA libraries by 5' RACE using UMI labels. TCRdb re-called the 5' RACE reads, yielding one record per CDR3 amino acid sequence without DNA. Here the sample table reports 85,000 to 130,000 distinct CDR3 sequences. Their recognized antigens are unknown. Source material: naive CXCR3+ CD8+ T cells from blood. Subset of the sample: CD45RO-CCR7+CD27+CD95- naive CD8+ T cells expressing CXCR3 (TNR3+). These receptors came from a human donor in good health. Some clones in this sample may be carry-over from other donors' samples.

The CDR3: CASSTPRTGGPSSYEQYF. The V gene is TRBV6-2 or TRBV6-3, the J gene TRBJ2-7; the TCRdb D gene call, TRBD1, has no DNA to confirm it. Looked up from germline, CDR1 is MNHEY and CDR2 is SVGEGT. The CDR3 extends over 18 amino acids.

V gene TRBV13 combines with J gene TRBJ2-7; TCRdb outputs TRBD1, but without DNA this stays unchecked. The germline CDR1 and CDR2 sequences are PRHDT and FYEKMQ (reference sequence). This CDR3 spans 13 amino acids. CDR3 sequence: CASSLGLGGEQYF. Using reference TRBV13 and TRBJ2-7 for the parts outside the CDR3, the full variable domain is AAGVIQSPRHLIKEKRETATLKCYPIPRHDTVYWYQQGPGQDPQFLISFYEKMQSDKGSIPDRFSAQQFSDYHSELNMSSLELGDSALYFCASSLGLGGEQYFGPGTRLTVT.

The CDR3 sequence: CASRAKGDSSSYNEQFF. The chain combines TRBV14 with TRBJ2-1; TCRdb proposes TRBD1, but this gene call is untestable without DNA. The CDR3 has 17 amino acids. Germline CDR1 and CDR2: SGHDN and FVKESK.

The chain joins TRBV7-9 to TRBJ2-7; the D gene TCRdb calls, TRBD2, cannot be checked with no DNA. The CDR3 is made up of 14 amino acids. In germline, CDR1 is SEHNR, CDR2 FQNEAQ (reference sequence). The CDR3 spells CASSLGQRDNEQYF.

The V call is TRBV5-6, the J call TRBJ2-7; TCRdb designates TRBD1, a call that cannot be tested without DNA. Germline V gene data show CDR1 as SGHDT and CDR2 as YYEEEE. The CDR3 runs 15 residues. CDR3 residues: CASSLVGAGGYEQYF.

CDR3 protein: CASSQDIWGGDTEAFF. The rearrangement uses TRBV4-1 and TRBJ1-1. There are 16 residues in the CDR3. Per the germline V gene, CDR1 is MGHRA and CDR2 is YSYEKL.

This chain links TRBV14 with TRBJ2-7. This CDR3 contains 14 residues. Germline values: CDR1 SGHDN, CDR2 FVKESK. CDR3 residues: CASGARVNPYEQYF.

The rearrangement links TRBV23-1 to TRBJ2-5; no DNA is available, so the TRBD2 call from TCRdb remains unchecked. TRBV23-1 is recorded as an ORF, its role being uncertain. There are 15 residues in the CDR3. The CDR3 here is CASIFEGRKPKTQYF.

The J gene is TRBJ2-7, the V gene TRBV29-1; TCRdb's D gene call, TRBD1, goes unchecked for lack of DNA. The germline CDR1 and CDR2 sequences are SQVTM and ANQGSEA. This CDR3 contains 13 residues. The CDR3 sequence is CSVEDPGAYEQYF.

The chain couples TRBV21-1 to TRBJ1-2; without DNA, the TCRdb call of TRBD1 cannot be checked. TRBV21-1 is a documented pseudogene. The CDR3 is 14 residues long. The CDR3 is CASSTGQPTYGYTF.

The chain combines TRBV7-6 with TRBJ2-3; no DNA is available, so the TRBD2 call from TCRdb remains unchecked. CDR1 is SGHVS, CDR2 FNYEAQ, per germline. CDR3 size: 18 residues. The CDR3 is CASSPRGGGSVPTDTQYF.

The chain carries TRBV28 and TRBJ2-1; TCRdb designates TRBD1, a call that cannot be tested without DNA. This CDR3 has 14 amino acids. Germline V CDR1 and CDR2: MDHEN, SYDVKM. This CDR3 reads CASRIRQGANEQFF.

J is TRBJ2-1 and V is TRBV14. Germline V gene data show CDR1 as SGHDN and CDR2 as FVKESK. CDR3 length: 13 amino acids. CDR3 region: CASSPDPYHEQFF.

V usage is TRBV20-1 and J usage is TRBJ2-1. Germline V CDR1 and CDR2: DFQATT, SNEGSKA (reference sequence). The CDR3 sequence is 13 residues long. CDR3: CSAKEGSYNEQFF.

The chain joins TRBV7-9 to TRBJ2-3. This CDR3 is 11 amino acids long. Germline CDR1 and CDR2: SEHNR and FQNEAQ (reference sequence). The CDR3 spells CASRVTDTQYF.

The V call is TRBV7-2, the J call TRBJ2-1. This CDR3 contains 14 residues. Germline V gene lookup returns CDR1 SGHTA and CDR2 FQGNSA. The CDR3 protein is CASSLTTSSHEQFF.

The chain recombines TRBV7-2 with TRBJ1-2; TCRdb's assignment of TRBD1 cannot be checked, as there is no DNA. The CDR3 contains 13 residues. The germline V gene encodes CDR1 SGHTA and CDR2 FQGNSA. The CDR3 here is CASSLATGSGYTF.

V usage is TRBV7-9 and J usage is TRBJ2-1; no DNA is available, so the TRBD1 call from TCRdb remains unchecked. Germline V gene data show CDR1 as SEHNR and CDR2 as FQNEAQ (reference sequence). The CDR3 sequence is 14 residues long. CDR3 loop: CASSLSYGQIEQFF.

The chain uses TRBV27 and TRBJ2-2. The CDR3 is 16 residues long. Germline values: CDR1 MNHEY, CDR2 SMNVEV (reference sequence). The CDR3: CASSLVWGSNTGELFF.

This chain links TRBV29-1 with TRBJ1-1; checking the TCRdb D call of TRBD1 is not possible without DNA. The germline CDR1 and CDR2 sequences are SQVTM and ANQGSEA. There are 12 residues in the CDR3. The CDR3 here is CSALDRDTEAFF.

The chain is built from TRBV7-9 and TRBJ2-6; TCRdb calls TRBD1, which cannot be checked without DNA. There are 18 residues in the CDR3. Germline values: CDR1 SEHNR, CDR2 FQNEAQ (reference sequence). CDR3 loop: CASRPRGGSSSGANVLTF.

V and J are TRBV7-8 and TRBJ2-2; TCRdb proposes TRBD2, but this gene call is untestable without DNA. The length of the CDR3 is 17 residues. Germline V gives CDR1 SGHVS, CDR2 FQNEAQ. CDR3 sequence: CASSLELGSGRTGELFF.

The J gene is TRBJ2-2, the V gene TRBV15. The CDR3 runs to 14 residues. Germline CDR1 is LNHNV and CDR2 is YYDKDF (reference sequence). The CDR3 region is CATSRDPVTGELFF.

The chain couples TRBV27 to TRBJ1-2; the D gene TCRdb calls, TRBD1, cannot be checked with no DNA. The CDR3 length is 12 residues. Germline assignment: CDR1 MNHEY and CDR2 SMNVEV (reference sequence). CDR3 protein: CASPDRGYGYTF.

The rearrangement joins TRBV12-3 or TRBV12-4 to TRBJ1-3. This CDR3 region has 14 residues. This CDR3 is CASTSGEAGNTIYF.

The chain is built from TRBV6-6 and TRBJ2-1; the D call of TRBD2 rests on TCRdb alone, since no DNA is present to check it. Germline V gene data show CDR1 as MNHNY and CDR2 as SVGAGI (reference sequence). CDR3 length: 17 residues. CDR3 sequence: CASSYALAGGLYNEQFF.

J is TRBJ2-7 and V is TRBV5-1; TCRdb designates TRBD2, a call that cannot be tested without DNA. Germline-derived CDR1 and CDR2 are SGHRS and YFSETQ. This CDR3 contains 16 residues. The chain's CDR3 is CASSLGLGEANYEQYF.

CDR3 protein: CASSLDPTGNRVNEQFF. The chain employs TRBV5-1 and TRBJ2-1; with no DNA, the TCRdb D assignment of TRBD1 cannot be verified. Germline V lookup: CDR1 SGHRS, CDR2 YFSETQ. This CDR3 has 17 residues. Complete variable domain (other parts from reference TRBV5-1 and TRBJ2-1): KAGVTQTPRYLIKTRGQQVTLSCSPISGHRSVSWYQQTPGQGLQFLFEYFSETQRNKGNFPGRFSGRQFSNSRSEMNVSTLELGDSALYLCASSLDPTGNRVNEQFFGPGTRLTVL.

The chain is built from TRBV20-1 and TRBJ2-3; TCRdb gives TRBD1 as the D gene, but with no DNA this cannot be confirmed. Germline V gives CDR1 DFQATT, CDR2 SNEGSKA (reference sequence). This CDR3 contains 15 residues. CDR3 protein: CSAGAWTDDTDTQYF.